The sequence of this T cell receptor beta chain was determined in a study of blood T cells in healthy people across ages. Study-wide results and limits: Roughly linear declines in TCR beta diversity per million T cells occurred with age. Among long-lived donors, naive CD4+ cells were more numerous and diversity higher than in aged donors. The percentage of naive T cells correlated strongly with TCR beta diversity.

Peripheral blood from each donor was collected in a volume of ten milliliters. The authors ran a second PCR of roughly 6 to 12 cycles using a sample-barcoded 5' primer and a J-beta primer mix. Via MiXCR, TCRdb re-called the 5' RACE reads, giving one row per CDR3 protein. The sample yields about 1.4 million distinct CDR3 sequences, around 59% seen once. On this clonotype: Its specificity is unknown. One junction end does not reproduce the germline sequence, and a read error may be involved.

CDR1 and CDR2 from the germline V gene are MNHEY and SVGAGI. This CDR3 region has 15 residues. The chain has TRBV6-5 and TRBJ1-2; 7 bases fit TRBD1. The TCR comes from a man aged 18-30 years in good health. Sequencing was carried out using blood. The chain's CDR3 is CASSNSQGSDVDYTF. The CDR3 bases are TGTGCCAGCAGTAACTCACAGGGGTCTGATGTCGACTACACCTTC.